This TCR beta chain was obtained from a study of cytomegalovirus exposure and HLA in healthy donors. With 10 bases removed from V and 6 bases from J, the gap between germline ends came to 9 bases. This CDR3 region has 10 residues. The germline V gene has CDR1 MDHEN and CDR2 SYDVKM. PCR amplification relied on 60 Vbeta primers (plus 13 Jbeta primers). Generated by immunoSEQ multiplex PCR, the TCRdb table keeps only in-frame clones and is missing some. The sample includes about 190,000 clones, 70% to 80% of them seen just once. Comments on this clone: What it binds is unknown.

Study observations and caveats: Most of the TCR beta V segments (in an earlier analysis) were productive either about 90% or about 30% of the time.

The sample taken for sequencing was PBMCs. This receptor was obtained from a woman in her thirties in good health and CMV-seropositive. J is TRBJ1-2 and V is TRBV28, with D possibly TRBD1 on 5 matching bases. This CDR3 is CATEGNGYTF. The CDR3 DNA sequence: TGTGCCACGGAGGGGAATGGCTACACCTTC.